This T cell receptor (beta chain) is from a study of beta chain features in type 1 diabetes (dated by TCRdb to 2016 to 2019). With respect to the entire study: Mean age, gender distribution, total cell number and subset yield were not different between patients and healthy donors. Across all samples, about 110 million sorted cells were examined, and cell number per subset correlated strongly with RNA yield. In the study, recently diagnosed type 1 diabetes patients and matched healthy donors were compared on the TCRB repertoires of their sorted circulating CD4+ T cell subsets. Regulatory and stem cell-like memory subsets were isolated from only 8 patients and roughly 8 healthy donors, whereas naive and central memory subsets came from all 30 or so donors. Overall results and qualifications from the work: At VDJ recombination sites, patients with type 1 diabetes made fewer insertions and deleted more nucleotides, a pattern implying thymic rearrangement abnormalities. Because cDNA was sequenced instead of genomic DNA, activated cells with high expression could be over-represented, although the groups did not differ in activation or CD3 levels. PCR might favor shorter templates, but patient and control samples were amplified and corrected together, so any skew would affect both groups equally. In all four CD4+ subsets, TCRB CDR3 length was moderately but significantly shorter in type 1 diabetes patients. Only small numbers of individuals were included in the HLA sub-analyses, which left unresolved whether HLA type had any influence on TCRB rearrangement. Naive, central memory and regulatory TCRB repertoires appeared more similar among patients than among healthy donors.

The entire isolated RNA was reverse transcribed using the High Capacity cDNA Reverse Transcription Kit, and thus expressed TCRB transcripts were sequenced. Deep immunoSEQ sequencing was performed on naive, central memory and regulatory T cell samples, with an average of about 3.6 million total reads per sample. Sorted cells were lysed in RLT buffer and RNA was extracted with DNase-treated RNeasy Micro or Mini kits, depending on cell number. To prevent cross-contamination, each cell subset was processed individually, whereas patient and healthy donor samples were processed jointly. The immunoSEQ multiplex PCR was used to amplify TCRB sequences from cDNA, generating 87-bp fragments that spanned the CDR3 region. Sequencing of the amplicons was done on the Illumina HiSeq platform. Per the original workflow: PCR bias was computationally corrected using synthetic template baselines, reads within Hamming distance 2 were collapsed, and singletons that could not be merged were discarded. Reads were aligned against IMGT to assign V, D and J genes, CDR3 length and insertions or deletions at six rearrangement sites. Within each subset, clonotype counts were normalized to sorted cell number, and only after that were true diversity and Gini coefficients computed with the tcR R package. Repertoire sharing was quantified using the overlap coefficient calculated on TCRB nucleotide sequences. Out-of-frame TCRB sequences from naive cells were analyzed as a proxy for the pre-selection repertoire. TCRdb took this table from immuneACCESS and kept in-frame rearrangements with V and J called. Such tables lack part of the clones; where checked against another copy, unresolved V genes explain under half of the gap, and the rest is unexplained. Clone size and V and J calls were adopted from that table, with D and trimming inferred from the DNA. The sample profile shows approximately 470,000 clones; around 28% of them were found once. The biggest ten clones account for 0.05% to 0.065% of the sample.

Each donor gave one peripheral blood draw, averaging approximately 0.12 L, which was collected into heparinised tubes. Using a panel that included CD45RO, CCR7, CD25, CD127, CD95 and CD27, naive, central memory, regulatory and stem cell-like memory CD4+ T cells were sorted on a BD FACSAria II. Purity was above 98% for every sorted population. PBMCs were separated immediately by Lymphoprep density gradient centrifugation and were stained directly, without being cultured. So that batch effects would be minimized, each experiment stained and sorted samples in pairs, pairing one healthy donor with one patient. CDR1 and CDR2 were assigned from the germline V gene as SNHLY and FYNNEI. Relative to germline, V is 6 bases shorter and J is 0 bases shorter, with 18 bases between their ends. The CDR3 starts with the cysteine, ends with the phenylalanine, and has 17 residues. Of the read, only the CDR3 DNA is kept; its 51 bases are in frame from base 1.

A word on this clone: What this receptor recognizes is not known. No much larger clone is present one base from it, and per-base qualities are unavailable.

Sample: naive CD4+ T cells from blood. The intended sense of this specimen's cell subset or site label: true naive CD4+ T cells. The TCR comes from a man younger than 30 in good health. The V and J segments used are TRBV2 and TRBJ2-4; the D gene assignment is ambiguous. The DNA is as follows: TGTGCCAGCAGGACGTCGACGGGTGGTCTAGCCAAAAACATTCAGTACTTC. It codes for CASRTSTGGLAKNIQYF.